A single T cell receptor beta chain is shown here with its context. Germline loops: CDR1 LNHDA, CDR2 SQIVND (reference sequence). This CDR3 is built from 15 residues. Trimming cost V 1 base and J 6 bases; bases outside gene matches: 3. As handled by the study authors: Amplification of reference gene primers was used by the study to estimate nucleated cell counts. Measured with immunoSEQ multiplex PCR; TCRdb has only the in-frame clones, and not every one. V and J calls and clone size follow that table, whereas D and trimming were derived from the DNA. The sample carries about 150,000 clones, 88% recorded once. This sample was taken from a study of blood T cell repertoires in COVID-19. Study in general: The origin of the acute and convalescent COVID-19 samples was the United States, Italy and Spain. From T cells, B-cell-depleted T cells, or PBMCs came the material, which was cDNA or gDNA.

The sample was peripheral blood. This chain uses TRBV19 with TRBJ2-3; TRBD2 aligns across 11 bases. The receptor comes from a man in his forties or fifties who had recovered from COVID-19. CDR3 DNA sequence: TGTGCCAGTAGTATAGCTACTAGCGGGAGCGATACGCAGTATTTT. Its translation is CASSIATSGSDTQYF.